The rows below give T cell receptor beta chains drawn from one sample of a study of cytomegalovirus exposure and HLA in healthy donors. The protocol was immunoSEQ multiplex PCR, while the TCRdb copy is restricted to in-frame clones and leaves out a portion. The sample holds some 190,000 clones, about three quarters seen once. The sequencing sample was made of PBMCs. The receptor source for this set is a man between 18 and 35 years old in good health and CMV-seronegative. Each CDR3 is given with its conserved first and last residue. The order of the fields is J gene, V gene, clone size, D gene, CDR3 length, CDR3 DNA, CDR3 protein. D genes are given only for firm matches. Clone size is given for some rows only: seen once, a few or many times, or a class if the clone is expanded.

TRBJ2-4,TRBV6-5,NA,TRBD1,14,TGTGCCAGCAGTTACGGGCGACAGGGCGACATTCAGTACTTC,CASSYGRQGDIQYF
TRBJ1-2,TRBV6-5,few,NA,14,TGTGCCAGCAGTCGCAGGGTTTCTCACTATGGCTACACCTTC,CASSRRVSHYGYTF
TRBJ2-1,TRBV4-1,NA,NA,15,TGCGCCAGCAGCCAAGGGGCACTAGCCGGGAATGAGCAGTTCTTC,CASSQGALAGNEQFF
TRBJ2-3,TRBV5-4,NA,NA,14,TGTGCCAGCAGCCAGCGGGCCGCCACAGATACGCAGTATTTT,CASSQRAATDTQYF
TRBJ2-7,TRBV5-4,NA,NA,15,TGTGCCAGCAGCCCCAACTCCGGGAAATTCTACGAGCAGTACTTC,CASSPNSGKFYEQYF
TRBJ2-5,TRBV29-1,NA,TRBD2,14,TGCAGCGTTGTATTGCTAGCGGGCCAAGAGACCCAGTACTTC,CSVVLLAGQETQYF
TRBJ2-1,TRBV7-9,NA,TRBD2,17,TGTGCCAGCAGCCCCTTGTTGGGGAGGGACTCCTACAATGAGCAGTTCTTC,CASSPLLGRDSYNEQFF
TRBJ2-1,TRBV7-2,few,TRBD2,15,TGTGCCAGCAGCCCCGGGAGGGCCTCCTACAATGAGCAGTTCTTC,CASSPGRASYNEQFF
TRBJ2-4,TRBV27,few,NA,15,TGTGCCAGCAGTTTATACACGGGGGCCAAAAACATTCAGTACTTC,CASSLYTGAKNIQYF
TRBJ1-2,TRBV9,NA,TRBD1,14,TGTGCCAGCAGCGCCTGGACAGGGTGGTATGGCTACACCTTC,CASSAWTGWYGYTF
TRBJ2-1,TRBV11-1,NA,NA,17,TGTGCCAGCAGCTTAGCGCGACAGAGGTTCCCCTACAATGAGCAGTTCTTC,CASSLARQRFPYNEQFF
TRBJ1-5,TRBV27,NA,TRBD1,13,TGTGCCAGCAGTTGGGACAGGGGTCAGCCCCAGCATTTT,CASSWDRGQPQHF
TRBJ1-1,TRBV4-3,NA,NA,18,TGCGCCAGCAGCCAAGTAAGTTCATTGGCCTGGGGAGCCACTGAAGCTTTCTTT,CASSQVSSLAWGATEAFF
TRBJ1-5,TRBV4-2,NA,NA,16,TGTGCCAGCAGCCAAGATTTGCGGAGGAGCAATCAGCCCCAGCATTTT,CASSQDLRRSNQPQHF
TRBJ1-1,TRBV15,once,TRBD1,15,TGTGCCACCAGCAGCCCGGGACAGGCCTCCACTGAAGCTTTCTTT,CATSSPGQASTEAFF
TRBJ2-7,TRBV19,few,NA,14,TGTGCCAGTAGTATTCAGGGCAGCTCCTACGAGCAGTACTTC,CASSIQGSSYEQYF
TRBJ1-1,TRBV6-5,NA,TRBD1,13,TGTGCCACCTTAGACAGGGGTGTAGGTGAAGCTTTCTTT,CATLDRGVGEAFF
TRBJ2-1,TRBV9,NA,NA,15,TGTGCCAGCAGCGTAGAGACAGGTACCGGGGCGGAGCAGTTCTTC,CASSVETGTGAEQFF
TRBJ2-2,TRBV19,NA,NA,15,TGTGCCAGTAGTTTTCGGCAGGGAACCACCGGGGAGCTGTTTTTT,CASSFRQGTTGELFF
TRBJ1-1,TRBV19,NA,TRBD1,14,TGTGCCAGTAAAACGGACAGGAGTGGCACTGAAGCTTTCTTT,CASKTDRSGTEAFF
TRBJ1-2,TRBV19,NA,TRBD1,17,TGTGCCAGTAGTATAGATGCCCCTGGACAGGCGAGGGATGGCTACACCTTC,CASSIDAPGQARDGYTF
TRBJ2-2,TRBV6-5,NA,NA,12,TGTGCCAGCGGGAGTCCTACCGGGGAGCTGTTTTTT,CASGSPTGELFF
TRBJ2-7,TRBV10-2,NA,TRBD2,14,TGCGCCAGCAGGATAGCGGGACCCGACTACGAGCAGTACTTC,CASRIAGPDYEQYF
TRBJ2-5,TRBV21-1,once,NA,13,TGTGCCAGCAGCATTCGGGAGGGGGAGACCCAGTACTTC,CASSIREGETQYF
TRBJ2-7,TRBV4-2,NA,TRBD1,20,TGTGCCAGCAGCCAAAACGAACAGGGGGCGATAAGTCCGACCCCCTACGAGCAGTACTTC,CASSQNEQGAISPTPYEQYF